Each of the 11 T cell receptor beta chains below was sequenced from the same sample in a study of T cell responses to AZD1222 COVID-19 vaccine. Produced via immunoSEQ multiplex PCR; TCRdb's table is partial and in-frame only. Of 150,000 to 160,000 clones in the sample, around 87% were seen once. The source material was peripheral blood, sampled 28 days after the second AZD1222 dose. The receptors derive from an adult who received the AZD1222 COVID-19 vaccine.

The V gene is TRBV29-1, the J gene TRBJ1-2, with 8 bases identical to TRBD1. This CDR3 region has 14 residues. Trimming removed 7 bases from V and 1 base from J; junction bases left unmatched: 8. Germline assignment: CDR1 SQVTM and CDR2 ANQGSEA. For the CDR3, the DNA is TGCAGCGCTAGGGACAGGAACCTTAACTATGGCTACACCTTC. It is translated as CSARDRNLNYGYTF.

Of note for this clone: The same CDR3 arises from other DNA sequences in this sample as well. The chain employs TRBV7-2 and TRBJ2-7; the match to TRBD2 covers 10 bases. Germline CDR1 reads SGHTA; CDR2 reads FQGNSA. V lost 5 bases, J lost 4 bases, and 8 bases stayed unmatched. The CDR3 contains 15 residues. CDR3 protein: CASSPSGLASYEQYF. CDR3 in DNA: TGTGCCAGCAGCCCCTCGGGACTAGCGTCATACGAGCAGTACTTC.

This rearrangement joins TRBV3-1 (or the pseudogene TRBV3-2) to TRBJ2-1, with 9 bases identical to TRBD2. The germline V gene encodes CDR1 LGHDT and CDR2 YNNKEL (reference sequence). V shed 1 base, J shed 2 bases, and the junction held 15 bases outside the gene matches. This CDR3 has 20 residues. The CDR3 DNA reads TGTGCCAGCAGCCAAGCGGTCTTGGCGGGAGGGGATCCTACCTACAATGAGCAGTTCTTC. This encodes CASSQAVLAGGDPTYNEQFF.

V is TRBV18 and J is TRBJ1-5, with D uncertain. CDR3 size: 13 residues. V was cut by 2 bases and J by 4 bases, with 6 bases left in between. Germline CDR1 is KGHSH and CDR2 is LQKENI. CDR3 DNA: TGTGCCAGCTCACCAGGAAGAAATCAGCCCCAGCATTTT. Translated, it gives CASSPGRNQPQHF.

This chain uses TRBV28 with TRBJ1-4; possibly TRBD1 for D (5 bases). CDR1 and CDR2 from the germline V gene are MDHEN and SYDVKM. The CDR3 is 14 amino acids. The ends were cut back, 5 bases at V and 5 bases at J, with 12 bases in the middle. CDR3 residues: CASSPGLRNEKLFF. DNA for the CDR3: TGTGCCAGCAGTCCGGGACTGAGGAATGAAAAACTGTTTTTT.

The chain links TRBV28 to TRBJ2-7, with D possibly matching TRBD1 (6 bases). V lost 5 bases to trimming and J lost 12 bases, with 17 bases between them. Germline values: CDR1 MDHEN, CDR2 SYDVKM. The CDR3 covers 12 residues. The CDR3 nucleotides are TGTGCCAGCAGTCGAGACGACAGGTCAAGGTACTTC. Encoded protein: CASSRDDRSRYF.

The rearrangement links TRBV4-2 to TRBJ2-7; 10 bases fit TRBD2. The germline CDR1 and CDR2 sequences are LGHNA and YNFKEQ. With V trimmed by 0 bases and J by 0 bases, 5 bases remained unmatched. This CDR3 contains 17 residues. The CDR3 here is CASSQDRTSGGSYEQYF. The CDR3 bases are TGTGCCAGCAGCCAAGATAGGACTAGCGGAGGCTCCTACGAGCAGTACTTC.

The V gene is TRBV6-5, the J gene TRBJ2-7; TRBD2 matches 9 bases. Losses at the gene ends were 6 bases for V and 7 bases for J; bases not matched to a gene: 4. This CDR3 spans 12 amino acids. Germline V CDR1 and CDR2: MNHEY, SVGAGI. CDR3 nucleotides: TGTGCCAGCAGGTCGCTAGCGGGAGAGCAGTACTTC. As protein: CASRSLAGEQYF.

The chain carries TRBV7-2 and TRBJ1-6; 8 bases agree with TRBD1. The CDR3 consists of 15 residues. Unmatched junction bases numbered 4, after V lost 2 bases and J lost 7 bases. CDR1 is SGHTA, CDR2 FQGNSA, per germline. CDR3 DNA sequence: TGTGCCAGCAGCTTAAAGACAGGGGAGAATTCACCCCTCCACTTT. Protein: CASSLKTGENSPLHF.

The chain couples TRBV7-2 to TRBJ1-3; 7 nucleotides align to TRBD1. Germline V gives CDR1 SGHTA, CDR2 FQGNSA. Trimming at V came to 1 base and at J to 4 bases, leaving 7 bases not matched to a gene. The length of the CDR3 is 16 residues. The CDR3 here is CASSLGGGRTGNTIYF. The CDR3 coding sequence is TGTGCCAGCAGCTTAGGAGGGGGCCGTACGGGAAACACCATATATTTT.

The V call is TRBV30, the J call TRBJ2-1; 12 bases match TRBD2. V was pared by 0 bases and J by 2 bases, with 14 bases of the junction left unmatched. The CDR3 loop spans 20 amino acids. CDR1 GTSNPN and CDR2 SVGIG come from the germline V gene (reference sequence). The CDR3 bases are TGTGCCTGGAGTGTACGATTTGCTAGCGGGAGGGCCCGGACCTACAATGAGCAGTTCTTC. Amino acid sequence: CAWSVRFASGRARTYNEQFF.